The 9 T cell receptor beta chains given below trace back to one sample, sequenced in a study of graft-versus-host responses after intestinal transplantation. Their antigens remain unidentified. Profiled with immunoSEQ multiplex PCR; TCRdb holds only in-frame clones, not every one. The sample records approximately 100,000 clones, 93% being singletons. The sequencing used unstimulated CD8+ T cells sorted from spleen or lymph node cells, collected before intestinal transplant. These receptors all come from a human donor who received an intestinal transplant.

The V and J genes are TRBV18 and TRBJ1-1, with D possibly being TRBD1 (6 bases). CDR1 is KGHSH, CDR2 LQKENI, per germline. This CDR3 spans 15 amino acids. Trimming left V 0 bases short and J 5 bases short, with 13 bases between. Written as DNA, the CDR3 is TGTGCCAGCTCACCACCGGGGGCCCGGGTAACTGAAGCTTTCTTT. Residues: CASSPPGARVTEAFF.

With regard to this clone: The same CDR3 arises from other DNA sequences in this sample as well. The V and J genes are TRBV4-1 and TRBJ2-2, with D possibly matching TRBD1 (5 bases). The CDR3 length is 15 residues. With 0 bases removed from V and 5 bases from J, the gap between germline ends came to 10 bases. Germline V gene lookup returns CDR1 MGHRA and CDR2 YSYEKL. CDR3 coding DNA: TGCGCCAGCAGCCAAGAACCAGGGAATACCGGGGAGCTGTTTTTT. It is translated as CASSQEPGNTGELFF.

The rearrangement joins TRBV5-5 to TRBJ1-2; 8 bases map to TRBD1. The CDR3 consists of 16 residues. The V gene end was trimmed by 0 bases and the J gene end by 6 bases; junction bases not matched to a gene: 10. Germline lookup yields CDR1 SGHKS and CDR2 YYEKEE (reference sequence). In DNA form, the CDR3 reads TGTGCCAGCAGCTTGGGCTCAGGACAGGGTTTTCATGGCTACACCTTC. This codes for CASSLGSGQGFHGYTF.

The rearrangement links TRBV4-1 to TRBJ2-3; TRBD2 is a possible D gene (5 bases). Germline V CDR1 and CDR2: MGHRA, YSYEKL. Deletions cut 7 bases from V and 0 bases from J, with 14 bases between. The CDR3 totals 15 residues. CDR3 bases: TGCGCCAGCAACCCGCGGGTGGGGAGCACAGATACGCAGTATTTT. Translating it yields CASNPRVGSTDTQYF.

CDR3 nucleotide sequence: TGTGCCAGTAGTATAGCGGGGGCTGCCTACGAGCAGTACTTC. Translation gives CASSIAGAAYEQYF. The rearrangement links TRBV19 to TRBJ2-7; tentatively, D is TRBD1 or TRBD2 (6 bases each). The CDR3 loop spans 14 amino acids. Germline loops: CDR1 LNHDA, CDR2 SQIVND (reference sequence). V lost 1 base, J lost 2 bases, and 9 bases lay in between.

For the CDR3, the DNA is TGTGCCAGCAGCGTAGAAGGAACAGACACCGGGGAGCTGTTTTTT. Encoded protein: CASSVEGTDTGELFF. The chain couples TRBV9 to TRBJ2-2, with unresolved D. The CDR3 sequence is 15 residues long. The V end was cut by 0 bases, the J end by 3 bases, with 9 bases between. The germline gives CDR1 SGDLS, CDR2 YYNGEE.

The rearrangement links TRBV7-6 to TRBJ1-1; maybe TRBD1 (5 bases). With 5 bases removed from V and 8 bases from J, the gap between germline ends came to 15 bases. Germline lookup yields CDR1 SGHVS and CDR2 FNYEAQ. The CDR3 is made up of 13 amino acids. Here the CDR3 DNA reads TGTGCCAGCAGCCTCTCCCGGGGGAGGGAAGCTTTCTTT. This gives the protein CASSLSRGREAFF.

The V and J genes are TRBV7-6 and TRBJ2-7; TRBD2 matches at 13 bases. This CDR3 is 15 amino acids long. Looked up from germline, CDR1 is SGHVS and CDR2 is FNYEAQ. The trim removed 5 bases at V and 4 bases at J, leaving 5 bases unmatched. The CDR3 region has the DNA TGTGCCAGCAGCCCTGGGACTAGCGGGGAGTACGAGCAGTACTTC. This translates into CASSPGTSGEYEQYF.

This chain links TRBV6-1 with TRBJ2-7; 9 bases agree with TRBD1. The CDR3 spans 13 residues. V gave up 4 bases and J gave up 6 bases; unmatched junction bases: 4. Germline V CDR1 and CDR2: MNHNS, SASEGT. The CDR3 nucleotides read TGTGCCAGCAGTGGTAACAGGGGGCGCGAGCAGTACTTC. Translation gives CASSGNRGREQYF.